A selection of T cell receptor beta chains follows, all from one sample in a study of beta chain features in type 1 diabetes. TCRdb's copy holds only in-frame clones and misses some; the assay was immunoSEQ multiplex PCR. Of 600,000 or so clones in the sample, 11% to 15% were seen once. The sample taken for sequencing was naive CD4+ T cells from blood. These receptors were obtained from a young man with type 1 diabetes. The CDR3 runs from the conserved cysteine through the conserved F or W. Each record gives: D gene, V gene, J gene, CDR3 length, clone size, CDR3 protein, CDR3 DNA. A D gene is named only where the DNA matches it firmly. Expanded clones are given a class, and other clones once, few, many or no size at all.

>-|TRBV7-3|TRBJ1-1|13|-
CASSLRGSGEAFF
TGTGCCAGCAGCTTACGGGGATCCGGTGAAGCTTTCTTT
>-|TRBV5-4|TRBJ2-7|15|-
CASSPGLKENYEQYF
TGTGCCAGCAGCCCGGGACTGAAAGAGAATTACGAGCAGTACTTC
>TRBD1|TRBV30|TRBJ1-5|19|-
CAWSSHGTGRIGSNQPQHF
TGTGCCTGGAGTTCCCACGGGACAGGGCGAATTGGGAGCAATCAGCCCCAGCATTTT
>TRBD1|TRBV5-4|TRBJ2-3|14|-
CASSSQGATDTQYF
TGTGCCAGCAGTTCTCAGGGGGCCACAGATACGCAGTATTTT
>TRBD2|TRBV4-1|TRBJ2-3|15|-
CASSRTGTSGSVKYF
TGCGCCAGCAGCCGAACCGGGACTAGCGGGAGTGTAAAGTATTTT
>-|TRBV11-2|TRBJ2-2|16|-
CASSFPNPVNTGELFF
TGTGCCAGCAGCTTCCCGAATCCCGTTAACACCGGGGAGCTGTTTTTT
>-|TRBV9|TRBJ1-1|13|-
CASSTGLNTEAFF
TGTGCCAGCAGCACGGGCCTGAACACTGAAGCTTTCTTT
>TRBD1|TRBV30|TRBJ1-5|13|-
CACARDSNQPQHF
TGTGCCTGTGCGCGGGACAGTAATCAGCCCCAGCATTTT
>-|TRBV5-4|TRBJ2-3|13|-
CASSLEGHDTQYF
TGTGCCAGCAGCTTGGAGGGCCACGATACGCAGTATTTT
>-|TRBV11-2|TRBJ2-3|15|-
CASSLGARSTDTQYF
TGTGCCAGCAGCTTAGGCGCTAGATCCACAGATACGCAGTATTTT
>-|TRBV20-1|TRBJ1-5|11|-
CGGGGNQPQHF
TGCGGGGGGGGAGGCAATCAGCCCCAGCATTTT
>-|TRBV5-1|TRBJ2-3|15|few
CASTLTSSRADTQYF
TGCGCCAGCACCCTAACTAGCTCCAGAGCAGATACGCAGTATTTT
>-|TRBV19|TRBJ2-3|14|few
CASSPTRLRDTQYF
TGTGCCAGTAGTCCAACTCGACTGCGAGATACGCAGTATTTT
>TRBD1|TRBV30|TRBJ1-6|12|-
CACDRDNSPLHF
TGTGCCTGCGACAGGGATAATTCACCCCTCCACTTT
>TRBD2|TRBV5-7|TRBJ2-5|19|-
CASSFPWVAGGRRQETQYF
TGTGCCAGCAGCTTCCCCTGGGTAGCGGGAGGCCGTCGACAAGAGACCCAGTACTTC
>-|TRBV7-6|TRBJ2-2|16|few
CASSYYSVGTTGELFF
TGTGCCAGCAGCTATTATAGTGTGGGGACCACCGGGGAGCTGTTTTTT
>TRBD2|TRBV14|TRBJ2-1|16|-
CASSLSSGRGSNEQFF
TGTGCCAGCAGCCTATCTAGCGGGAGGGGAAGCAATGAGCAGTTCTTC
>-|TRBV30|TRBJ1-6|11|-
CAWSRESPLHF
TGTGCCTGGAGTCGAGAATCACCCCTCCACTTT
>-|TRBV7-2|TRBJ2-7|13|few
CASSLALGAEQYF
TGTGCCAGCAGCTTAGCCCTCGGGGCCGAGCAGTACTTC
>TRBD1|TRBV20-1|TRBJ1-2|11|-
CTSGQRYGYTF
TGCACGTCGGGACAGCGATATGGCTACACCTTC
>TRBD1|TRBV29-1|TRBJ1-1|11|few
CSVTGVQETFF
TGCAGCGTCACAGGGGTCCAAGAAACTTTCTTT
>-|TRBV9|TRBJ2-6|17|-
CASSVAGLSSGANVLTF
TGTGCCAGCAGCGTAGCAGGCCTAAGCTCTGGGGCCAACGTCCTGACTTTC
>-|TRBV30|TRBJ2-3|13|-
CAWTRLSTDTQYF
TGTGCCTGGACCCGACTAAGCACAGATACGCAGTATTTT
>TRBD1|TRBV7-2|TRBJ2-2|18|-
CASSLPRGGQTNTGELFF
TGTGCCAGCAGCTTGCCCAGAGGGGGACAGACGAACACCGGGGAGCTGTTTTTT
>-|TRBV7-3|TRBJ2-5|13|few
CASSLGTQETQYF
TGTGCCAGCAGCTTGGGTACGCAAGAGACCCAGTACTTC
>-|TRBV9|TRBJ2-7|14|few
CASSPRRGAYEQYF
TGTGCCAGCAGCCCCCGCCGGGGTGCCTACGAGCAGTACTTC
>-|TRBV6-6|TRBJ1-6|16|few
CASSYSEGRRNSPLHF
TGTGCCAGCAGTTACTCGGAGGGGAGGAGAAATTCACCCCTCCACTTT
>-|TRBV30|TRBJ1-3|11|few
CAWGPSNTIYF
TGTGCCTGGGGTCCATCAAACACCATATATTTT
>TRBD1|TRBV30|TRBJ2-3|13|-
CAWRGQGADTQYF
TGTGCCTGGAGGGGACAGGGTGCAGATACGCAGTATTTT
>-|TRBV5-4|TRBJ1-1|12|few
CASSPPNTEAFF
TGTGCCAGCAGCCCCCCGAACACTGAAGCTTTCTTT
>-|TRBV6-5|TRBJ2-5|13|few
CASTRGPQETQYF
TGTGCCAGCACGAGGGGCCCGCAGGAGACCCAGTACTTC
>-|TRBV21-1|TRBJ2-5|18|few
CASSKRLDGRVRTETQYF
TGTGCCAGCAGCAAAAGACTAGATGGCAGGGTTCGGACAGAGACCCAGTACTTC
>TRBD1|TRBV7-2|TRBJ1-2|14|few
CASSWDREGYGYTF
TGTGCCAGCAGTTGGGACAGGGAAGGTTATGGCTACACCTTC
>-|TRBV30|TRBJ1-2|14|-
CAWMFGGANYGYTF
TGTGCCTGGATGTTCGGGGGGGCGAACTATGGCTACACCTTC
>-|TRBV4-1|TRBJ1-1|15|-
CASSQVVSGNTEAFF
TGCGCCAGCAGCCAAGTGGTTTCGGGGAACACTGAAGCTTTCTTT
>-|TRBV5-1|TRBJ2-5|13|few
CASSRVYQETQYF
TGCGCCAGCAGCCGAGTCTACCAAGAGACCCAGTACTTC
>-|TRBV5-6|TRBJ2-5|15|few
CASSLGRTAQETQYF
TGTGCCAGCAGCTTGGGGCGGACAGCTCAAGAGACCCAGTACTTC
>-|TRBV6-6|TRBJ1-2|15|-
CASSYSWESNYGYTF
TGTGCCAGCAGTTACTCTTGGGAGAGCAACTATGGCTACACCTTC
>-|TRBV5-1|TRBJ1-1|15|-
CASRPRGAANTEAFF
TGCGCCAGCAGACCGAGGGGGGCCGCGAACACTGAAGCTTTCTTT
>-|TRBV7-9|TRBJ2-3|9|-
CAGDDTQYF
TGTGCCGGCGACGATACGCAGTATTTT
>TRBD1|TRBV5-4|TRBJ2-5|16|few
CASSPGGGQGQETQYF
TGTGCCAGCAGCCCTGGTGGGGGACAGGGGCAAGAGACCCAGTACTTC
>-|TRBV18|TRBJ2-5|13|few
CASSPIRGETQYF
TGTGCCAGCTCACCTATAAGGGGCGAGACCCAGTACTTC